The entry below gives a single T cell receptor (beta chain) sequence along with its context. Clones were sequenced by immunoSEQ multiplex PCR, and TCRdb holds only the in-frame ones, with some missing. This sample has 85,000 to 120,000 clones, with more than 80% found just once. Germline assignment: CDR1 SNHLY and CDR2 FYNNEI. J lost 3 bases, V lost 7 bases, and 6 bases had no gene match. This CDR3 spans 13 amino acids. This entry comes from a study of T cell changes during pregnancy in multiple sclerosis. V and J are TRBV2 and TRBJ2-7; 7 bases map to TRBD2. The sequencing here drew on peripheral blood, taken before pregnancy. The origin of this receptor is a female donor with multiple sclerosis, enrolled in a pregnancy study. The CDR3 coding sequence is TGTGCCAGCAAAGGGAGGGGCTTCTACGAGCAGTACTTC. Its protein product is CASKGRGFYEQYF.